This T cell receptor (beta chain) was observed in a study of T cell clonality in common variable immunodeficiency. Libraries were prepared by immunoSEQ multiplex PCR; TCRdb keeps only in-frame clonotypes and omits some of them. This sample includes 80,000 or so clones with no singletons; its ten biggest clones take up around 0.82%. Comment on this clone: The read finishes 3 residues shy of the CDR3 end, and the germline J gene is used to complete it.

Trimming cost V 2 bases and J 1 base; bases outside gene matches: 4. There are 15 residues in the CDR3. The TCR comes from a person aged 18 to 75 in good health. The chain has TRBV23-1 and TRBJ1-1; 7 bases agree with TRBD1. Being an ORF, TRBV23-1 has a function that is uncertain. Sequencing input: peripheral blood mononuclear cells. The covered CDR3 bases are TGCGCCAGCAGTCAACTGACAGGGAGGAACACTGAA. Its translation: CASSQLTGRNTE. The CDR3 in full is CASSQLTGRNTEAFF.